One and the same sample provided the 7 T cell receptor beta chains below, sequenced in a study of technical replicates of blood from a handful of donors. Profiling relied on immunoSEQ multiplex PCR, and the TCRdb table lists in-frame clones only, not all of them. The sample includes around 78,000 clones, nearly 95% of them seen just once. Sequencing input: T cells isolated from PBMCs. Receptor source: a human donor in good health.

This sequence joins TRBV29-1 and TRBJ2-7; 11 positions agree with TRBD2. Trimming at V came to 7 bases and at J to 7 bases, leaving 9 bases not matched to a gene. CDR3 length: 13 residues. Per germline, CDR1 SQVTM and CDR2 ANQGSEA. CDR3 coding DNA: TGCAGCGCCCGACTAGCGGGGAGTAGGGAGCAGTACTTC. Translation gives CSARLAGSREQYF.

J is TRBJ1-2 and V is TRBV18; the D is unclear. The germline V and J ends were trimmed by 1 base and 3 bases, with 15 bases remaining between them. Germline V CDR1 and CDR2: KGHSH, LQKENI. The CDR3 spans 16 residues. CDR3 amino acids: CASSPLIRGRDYGYTF. In DNA, the CDR3 is TGTGCCAGCTCACCACTTATACGAGGGCGAGACTATGGCTACACCTTC.

The rearrangement links TRBV6-1 to TRBJ2-1; 8 bases are shared with TRBD2. The J segment lost 7 bases and the V segment lost 3 bases, leaving 2 bases of the junction unmatched. CDR1 is MNHNS and CDR2 is SASEGT in the germline V gene. The CDR3 has 13 residues. The CDR3 bases are TGTGCCAGCAGTGACGGCGGGAGGAATGAGCAGTTCTTC. It codes for CASSDGGRNEQFF.

V is TRBV10-1 and J is TRBJ2-5; a possible D gene is TRBD1 (6 bases). Trimming pared 0 bases from V and 5 bases from J, leaving 7 bases between. The CDR3 is 13 residues long. CDR1 is WNHNN and CDR2 is SYGVQD in the germline V gene (reference sequence). CDR3 protein: CASSESGGETQYF. Here the CDR3 DNA reads TGCGCCAGCAGTGAGTCAGGGGGTGAGACCCAGTACTTC.

This rearrangement joins TRBV4-1 to TRBJ2-5, with TRBD2 matching over 7 bases. The CDR3 contains 15 residues. V was pared by 4 bases and J by 5 bases, with 10 bases of the junction left unmatched. Germline V gives CDR1 MGHRA, CDR2 YSYEKL. The CDR3, as DNA: TGCGCCAGCAGCCCCTGGGGGGAGGGCACCGAGACCCAGTACTTC. This encodes CASSPWGEGTETQYF.

The V call is TRBV11-2, the J call TRBJ1-3, with 12 bases fitting TRBD1. The CDR3 has 20 residues. The J segment lost 0 bases and the V segment lost 0 bases, leaving 9 bases of the junction unmatched. CDR1 and CDR2 from the germline V gene are SGHAT and FQNNGV. CDR3 in amino acids: CASSLDGFGTGGFSGNTIYF. The CDR3 DNA reads as TGTGCCAGCAGCTTAGATGGGTTCGGGACAGGGGGCTTCTCTGGAAACACCATATATTTT.

A single count supports this clone. The V call is TRBV6-5, the J call TRBJ2-1; 7 nucleotides line up with TRBD2. CDR3 size: 15 residues. Germline assignment: CDR1 MNHEY and CDR2 SVGAGI. V gave up 0 bases and J gave up 7 bases; unmatched junction bases: 6. Written as DNA, the CDR3 is TGTGCCAGCAGTTACTCGGGGGGGACGGGGAATGAGCAGTTCTTC. Translation gives CASSYSGGTGNEQFF.